This is a list of T cell receptor beta chains from one sample in a study of blood T cell repertoires in COVID-19. Sequencing used immunoSEQ multiplex PCR; TCRdb keeps in-frame clones, though not all of them. This table has around 90,000 clones, 70% to 90% appearing once. The source material was peripheral blood. Receptors were obtained from a human donor in a cohort sampled during active COVID-19. The CDR3 runs from the conserved cysteine through the conserved F or W. The D gene is left open where the match is weak. For some rows the clone size is stated as once, few or many, or as a class when expanded; others skip it.

J gene,D gene,clone size,V gene,CDR3 protein,CDR3 DNA
TRBJ2-2,TRBD1,few,TRBV7-8,CASSRDRGTGELFF,TGTGCCAGCAGCCGGGACAGGGGCACCGGGGAGCTGTTTTTT
TRBJ1-3,-,-,TRBV29-1,CSVAQSSGNTIYF,TGCAGCGTTGCACAGAGCTCTGGAAACACCATATATTTT
TRBJ1-2,TRBD1,-,TRBV5-1,CASSINTGQGPYGYTF,TGCGCCAGCAGCATCAATACGGGACAGGGCCCCTATGGCTACACCTTC
TRBJ2-3,TRBD2,-,TRBV2,CASPRGSSGGTDTQYF,TGTGCCAGCCCCCGCGGCTCTAGCGGGGGCACAGATACGCAGTATTTT
TRBJ1-1,-,-,TRBV5-4,CASFRIEAFF,TGTGCCAGCTTTCGTATTGAAGCTTTCTTT
TRBJ2-7,TRBD1,-,TRBV10-3,CAIMGTGASYEQYF,TGTGCCATCATGGGGACAGGGGCCTCCTACGAGCAGTACTTC
TRBJ1-1,-,-,TRBV30,CALRTGSAFF,TGTGCCTTACGGACGGGGAGCGCTTTCTTT
TRBJ1-5,-,-,TRBV18,CASSRNRDAQPQHF,TGTGCCAGCTCACGGAACAGGGATGCTCAGCCCCAGCATTTT
TRBJ1-6,TRBD1,-,TRBV2,CASSRDSRANSPLHF,TGTGCCAGCAGTCGGGACAGCAGGGCTAACTCACCCCTCCACTTT
TRBJ2-5,TRBD1,-,TRBV10-2,CASSDVSGGQETQYF,TGCGCCAGCAGTGATGTTTCAGGGGGCCAAGAGACCCAGTACTTC
TRBJ2-3,TRBD2,-,TRBV9,CASSITSGGRTDTQYF,TGTGCCAGCAGCATCACTAGCGGGGGCCGGACAGATACGCAGTATTTT